A selection of T cell receptor beta chains follows, all from one sample in a study of technical replicates of blood from several donors. Only in-frame clones appear in the TCRdb table, and some are missing; sequencing was by immunoSEQ multiplex PCR. Here the sample spans around 16,000 clones, approximately 88% being singletons. Sequencing used PBMCs. These receptors came from a human donor in good health. The CDR3 runs from the conserved cysteine through the conserved F or W. Each record gives: CDR3 DNA, CDR3 protein, clone size, J gene, D gene, V gene. A D gene is named only where the DNA matches it firmly. Some rows mark clone size as missing; the rest say once, few, many or name a class of expanded clone.

CDR3 DNA: TGTGCCAGTAGCCTCCGGGACGGGGGTGGCTACACCTTC
CDR3 protein: CASSLRDGGGYTF
clone size: NA
J gene: TRBJ1-2
D gene: NA
V gene: TRBV19

CDR3 DNA: TGTGCCAGCAGCTTACGGGGTAGCGCCGACAATGAGCAGTTCTTC
CDR3 protein: CASSLRGSADNEQFF
clone size: once
J gene: TRBJ2-1
D gene: NA
V gene: TRBV7-9

CDR3 DNA: TGTGCCAGCAGCTCGGGACTCAATAATGAGCAGTTCTTC
CDR3 protein: CASSSGLNNEQFF
clone size: NA
J gene: TRBJ2-1
D gene: NA
V gene: TRBV5-4

CDR3 DNA: TGTGCCAGCAGCAAGACTAGCGGGAGAGTTATAGATGAGCAGTTCTTC
CDR3 protein: CASSKTSGRVIDEQFF
clone size: NA
J gene: TRBJ2-1
D gene: TRBD2
V gene: TRBV7-3

CDR3 DNA: TGTGCCAGCAGCTCACTCGGGACAGGAGAGGCCGGGGAGCTGTTTTTT
CDR3 protein: CASSSLGTGEAGELFF
clone size: NA
J gene: TRBJ2-2
D gene: TRBD1
V gene: TRBV27

CDR3 DNA: TGTGCCAGCAGTGAAATGGCTCAGGGTTTCTCCTACGAGCAGTACTTC
CDR3 protein: CASSEMAQGFSYEQYF
clone size: once
J gene: TRBJ2-7
D gene: NA
V gene: TRBV6-1

CDR3 DNA: TGTGCCAGCAGCCAACAGGGGGCTGGGGCCAACGTCCTGACTTTC
CDR3 protein: CASSQQGAGANVLTF
clone size: NA
J gene: TRBJ2-6
D gene: TRBD1
V gene: TRBV4-2

CDR3 DNA: TGTGCCAGCAGCCAGACAGGTTCCTACGAGCAGTACTTC
CDR3 protein: CASSQTGSYEQYF
clone size: NA
J gene: TRBJ2-7
D gene: NA
V gene: TRBV7-6

CDR3 DNA: TGTGCCAGCAGCCTGACTAGCGGGAGAGGAGAGACCCAGTACTTC
CDR3 protein: CASSLTSGRGETQYF
clone size: NA
J gene: TRBJ2-5
D gene: TRBD2
V gene: TRBV5-4

CDR3 DNA: TGCGCCAGCAGCCGGGCGACGACAGGGTCGGCAGATACGCAGTATTTT
CDR3 protein: CASSRATTGSADTQYF
clone size: NA
J gene: TRBJ2-3
D gene: TRBD1
V gene: TRBV5-1

CDR3 DNA: TGTGCCAGCAGCGCGACACTAGGCACCGGGGAGCTGTTTTTT
CDR3 protein: CASSATLGTGELFF
clone size: NA
J gene: TRBJ2-2
D gene: NA
V gene: TRBV11-2

CDR3 DNA: TGTGCCAGCAGCCCTGGACAGGGGGCAAGAAATAGCAATCAGCCCCAGCATTTT
CDR3 protein: CASSPGQGARNSNQPQHF
clone size: NA
J gene: TRBJ1-5
D gene: TRBD1
V gene: TRBV9

CDR3 DNA: TGTGCCAGCAGTTTACAAACGGCTAGCGGGAATTACCCGCAGTACTTC
CDR3 protein: CASSLQTASGNYPQYF
clone size: NA
J gene: TRBJ2-7
D gene: TRBD2
V gene: TRBV28

CDR3 DNA: TGTGCCAGCAGCCCCTACTCGCGGGGTGGCACAGATACGCAGTATTTT
CDR3 protein: CASSPYSRGGTDTQYF
clone size: NA
J gene: TRBJ2-3
D gene: NA
V gene: TRBV5-6

CDR3 DNA: TGTGCCAGCTCACCAAGTTTCAGCGAGAGCTCCTACAATGAGCAGTTCTTC
CDR3 protein: CASSPSFSESSYNEQFF
clone size: NA
J gene: TRBJ2-1
D gene: NA
V gene: TRBV18

CDR3 DNA: TGCGCCAGCAGCCCCCAGGGCAGTTACGAGCAGTACTTC
CDR3 protein: CASSPQGSYEQYF
clone size: NA
J gene: TRBJ2-7
D gene: NA
V gene: TRBV5-1

CDR3 DNA: TGCGCCAGCAGCCCCGGACTAGATTACAATGAGCAGTTCTTC
CDR3 protein: CASSPGLDYNEQFF
clone size: NA
J gene: TRBJ2-1
D gene: TRBD2
V gene: TRBV5-1

CDR3 DNA: TGCGCCAGCGGTCTACCGGGACAGGGGGTAGAGACTGAAGCTTTCTTT
CDR3 protein: CASGLPGQGVETEAFF
clone size: NA
J gene: TRBJ1-1
D gene: TRBD1
V gene: TRBV5-1